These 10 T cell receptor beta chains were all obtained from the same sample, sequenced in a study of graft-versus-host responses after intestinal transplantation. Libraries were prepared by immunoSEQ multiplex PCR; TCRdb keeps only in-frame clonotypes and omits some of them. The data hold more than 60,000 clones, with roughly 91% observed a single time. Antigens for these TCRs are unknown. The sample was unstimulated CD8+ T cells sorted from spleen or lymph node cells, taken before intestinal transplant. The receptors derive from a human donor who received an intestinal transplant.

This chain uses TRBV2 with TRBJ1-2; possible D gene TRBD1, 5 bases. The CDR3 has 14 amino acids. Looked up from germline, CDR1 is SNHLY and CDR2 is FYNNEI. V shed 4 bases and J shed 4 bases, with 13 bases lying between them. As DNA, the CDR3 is TGTGCCAGCAGTGTCAGGGATTTACCCTATGGCTACACCTTC. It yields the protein CASSVRDLPYGYTF. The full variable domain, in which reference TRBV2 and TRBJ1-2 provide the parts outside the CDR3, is EPEVTQTPSHQVTQMGQEVILRCVPISNHLYFYWYRQILGQKVEFLVSFYNNEISEKSEIFDDQFSVERPDGSNFTLKIRSTKLEDSAMYFCASSVRDLPYGYTFGSGTRLTVV.

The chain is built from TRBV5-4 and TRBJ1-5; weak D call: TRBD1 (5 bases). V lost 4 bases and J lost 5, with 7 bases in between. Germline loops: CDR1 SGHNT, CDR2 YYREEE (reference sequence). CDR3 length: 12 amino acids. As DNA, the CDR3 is TGTGCCAGCAGCGTAGGGGATCAGCCCCAGCATTTT. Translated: CASSVGDQPQHF.

Here the CDR3 reads CASSLTGGGETQYF. Written as DNA, the CDR3 is TGTGCCAGCAGTCTAACGGGGGGGGGAGAGACCCAGTACTTC. The chain is built from TRBV7-3 and TRBJ2-5; TRBD2 matches at 8 bases. Germline-derived CDR1 and CDR2 are SGHTA and FQGTGA. The CDR3 sequence is 14 residues long. V lost 6 bases to trimming and J lost 4 bases; unmatched junction nucleotides: 7.

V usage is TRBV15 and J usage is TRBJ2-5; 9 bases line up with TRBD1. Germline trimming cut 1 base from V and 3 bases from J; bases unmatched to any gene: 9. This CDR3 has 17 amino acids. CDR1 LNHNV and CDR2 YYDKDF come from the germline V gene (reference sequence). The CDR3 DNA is TGTGCCACCAGCAGAGTGAAGAAGGGACAGGGAAAAGAGACCCAGTACTTC. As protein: CATSRVKKGQGKETQYF. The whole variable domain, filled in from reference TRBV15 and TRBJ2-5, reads DAMVIQNPRYQVTQFGKPVTLSCSQTLNHNVMYWYQQKSSQAPKLLFHYYDKDFNNEADTPDNFQSRRPNTSFCFLDIRSPGLGDTAMYLCATSRVKKGQGKETQYFGPGTRLLVL.

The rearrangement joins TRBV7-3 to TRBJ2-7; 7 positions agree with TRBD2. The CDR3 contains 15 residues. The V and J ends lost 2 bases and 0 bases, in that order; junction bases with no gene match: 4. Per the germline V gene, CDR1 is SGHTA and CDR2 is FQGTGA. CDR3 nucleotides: TGTGCCAGCAGCTTAGGAGCGGGGCCCTCCTACGAGCAGTACTTC. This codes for CASSLGAGPSYEQYF. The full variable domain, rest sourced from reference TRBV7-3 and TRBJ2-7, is GAGVSQTPSNKVTEKGKYVELRCDPISGHTALYWYRQSLGQGPEFLIYFQGTGAADDSGLPNDRFFAVRPEGSVSTLKIQRTERGDSAVYLCASSLGAGPSYEQYFGPGTRLTVT.

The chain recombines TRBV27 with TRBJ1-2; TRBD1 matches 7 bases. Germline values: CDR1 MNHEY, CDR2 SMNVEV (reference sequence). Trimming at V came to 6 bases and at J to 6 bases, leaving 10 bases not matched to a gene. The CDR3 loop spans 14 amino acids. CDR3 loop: CASSPEGASHGYTF. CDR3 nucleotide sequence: TGTGCCAGCAGCCCGGAGGGGGCAAGTCATGGCTACACCTTC.

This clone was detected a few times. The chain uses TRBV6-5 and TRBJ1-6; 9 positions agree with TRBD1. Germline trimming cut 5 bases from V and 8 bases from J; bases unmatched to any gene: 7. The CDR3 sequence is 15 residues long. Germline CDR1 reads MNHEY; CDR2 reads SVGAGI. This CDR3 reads CASSPWTGADSPLHF. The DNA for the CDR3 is TGTGCCAGCAGTCCCTGGACAGGGGCGGATTCACCCCTCCACTTT.

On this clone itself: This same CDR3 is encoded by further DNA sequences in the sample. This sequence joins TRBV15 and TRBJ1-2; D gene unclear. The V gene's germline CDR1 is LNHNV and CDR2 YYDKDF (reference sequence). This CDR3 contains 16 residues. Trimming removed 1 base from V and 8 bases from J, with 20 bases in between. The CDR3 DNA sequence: TGTGCCACCAGCAGAGTAGCGGTGACCCACGGATACGGCTACACCTTC. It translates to CATSRVAVTHGYGYTF. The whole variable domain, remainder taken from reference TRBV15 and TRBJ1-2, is DAMVIQNPRYQVTQFGKPVTLSCSQTLNHNVMYWYQQKSSQAPKLLFHYYDKDFNNEADTPDNFQSRRPNTSFCFLDIRSPGLGDTAMYLCATSRVAVTHGYGYTFGSGTRLTVV.

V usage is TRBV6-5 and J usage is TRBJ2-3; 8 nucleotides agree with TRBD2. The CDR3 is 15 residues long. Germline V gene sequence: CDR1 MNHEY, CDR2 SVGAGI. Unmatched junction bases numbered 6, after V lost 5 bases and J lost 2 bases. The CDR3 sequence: CASSQTSVSTDTQYF. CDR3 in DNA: TGTGCCAGCAGTCAGACTAGCGTATCCACAGATACGCAGTATTTT.

This CDR3 reads CASSPSFGGTYEQYF. The CDR3 DNA reads as TGCGCCAGCAGCCCCTCGTTCGGCGGAACCTACGAGCAGTACTTC. This chain links TRBV4-1 with TRBJ2-7; D is unresolved. The germline V gene has CDR1 MGHRA and CDR2 YSYEKL. V was cut by 4 bases and J by 2 bases, with 15 bases left in between. The CDR3 extends over 15 amino acids.